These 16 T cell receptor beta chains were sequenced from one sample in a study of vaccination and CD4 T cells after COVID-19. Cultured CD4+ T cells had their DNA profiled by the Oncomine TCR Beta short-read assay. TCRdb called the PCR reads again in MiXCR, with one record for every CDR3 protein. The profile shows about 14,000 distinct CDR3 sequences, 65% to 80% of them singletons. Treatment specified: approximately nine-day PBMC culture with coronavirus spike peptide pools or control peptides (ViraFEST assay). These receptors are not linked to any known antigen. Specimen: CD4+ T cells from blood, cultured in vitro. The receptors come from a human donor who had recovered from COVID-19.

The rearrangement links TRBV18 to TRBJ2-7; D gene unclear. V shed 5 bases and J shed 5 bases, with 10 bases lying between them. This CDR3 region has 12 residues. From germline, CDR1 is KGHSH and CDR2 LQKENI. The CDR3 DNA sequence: TGTGCCAGCTCATCGATTTTAAACGAGCAGTACTTC. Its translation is CASSSILNEQYF.

Here the CDR3 DNA reads TGTGCCAGCAGCTCCGAGTTGGGGGCGAGATGGGGGAACACTGAAGCTTTCTTT. Encoded protein: CASSSELGARWGNTEAFF. The chain employs TRBV7-9 and TRBJ1-1; D is perhaps TRBD1 (6 bases). The CDR3 has 18 residues. The germline CDR1 and CDR2 sequences are SEHNR and FQNEAQ (reference sequence). The V gene lost 4 bases and the J gene lost 1 base, with 22 bases spanning the gap.

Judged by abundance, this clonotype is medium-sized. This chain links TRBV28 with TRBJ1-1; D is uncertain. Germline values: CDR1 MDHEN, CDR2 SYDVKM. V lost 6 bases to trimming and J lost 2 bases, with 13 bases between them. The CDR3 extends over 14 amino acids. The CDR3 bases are TGTGCCAGCAGGCTGTCGACCCTAAACACTGAAGCTTTCTTT. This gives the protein CASRLSTLNTEAFF.

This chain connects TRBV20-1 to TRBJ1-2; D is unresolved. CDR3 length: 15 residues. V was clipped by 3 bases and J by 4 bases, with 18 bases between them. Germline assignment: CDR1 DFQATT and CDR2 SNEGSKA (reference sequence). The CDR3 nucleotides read TGCAGTGCTAGTCTCCGACCGTCCGTCAGCTATGGCTACACCTTC. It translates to CSASLRPSVSYGYTF.

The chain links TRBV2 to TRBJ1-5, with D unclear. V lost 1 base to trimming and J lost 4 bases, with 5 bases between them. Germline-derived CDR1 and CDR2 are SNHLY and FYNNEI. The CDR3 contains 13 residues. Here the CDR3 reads CASSEEGNQPQHF. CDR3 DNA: TGTGCCAGCAGTGAAGAGGGTAATCAGCCCCAGCATTTT.

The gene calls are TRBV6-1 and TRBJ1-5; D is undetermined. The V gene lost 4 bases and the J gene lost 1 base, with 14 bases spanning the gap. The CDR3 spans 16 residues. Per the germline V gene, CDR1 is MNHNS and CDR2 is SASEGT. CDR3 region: CASSAQGERSNQPQHF. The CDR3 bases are TGTGCCAGCAGTGCCCAAGGAGAGAGGAGCAATCAGCCCCAGCATTTT.

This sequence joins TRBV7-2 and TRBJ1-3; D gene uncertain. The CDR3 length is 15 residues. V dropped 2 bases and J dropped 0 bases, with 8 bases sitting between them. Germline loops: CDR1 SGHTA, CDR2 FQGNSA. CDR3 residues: CASSLRAGSGNTIYF. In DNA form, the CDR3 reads TGTGCCAGCAGCTTACGGGCCGGCTCTGGAAACACCATATATTTT.

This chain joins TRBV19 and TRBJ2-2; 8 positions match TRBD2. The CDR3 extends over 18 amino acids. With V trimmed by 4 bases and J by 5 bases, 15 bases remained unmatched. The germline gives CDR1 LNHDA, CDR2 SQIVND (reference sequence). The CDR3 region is CASSTGLALLEGTGELFF. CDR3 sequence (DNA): TGTGCCAGTAGTACCGGACTAGCCCTCCTGGAGGGGACCGGGGAGCTGTTTTTT.

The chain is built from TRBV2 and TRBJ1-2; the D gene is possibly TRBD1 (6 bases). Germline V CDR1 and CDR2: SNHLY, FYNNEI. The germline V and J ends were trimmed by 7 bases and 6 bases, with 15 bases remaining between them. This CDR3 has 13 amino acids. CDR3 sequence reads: CASKMRGTNGYTF. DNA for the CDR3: TGTGCCAGCAAAATGAGGGGGACTAATGGCTACACCTTC.

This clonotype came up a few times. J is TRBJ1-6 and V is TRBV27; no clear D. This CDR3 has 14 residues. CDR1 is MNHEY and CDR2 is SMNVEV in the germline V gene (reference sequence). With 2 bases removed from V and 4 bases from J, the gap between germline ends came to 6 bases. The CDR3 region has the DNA TGTGCCAGCAGTTTAGAAGGGTATAATTCACCCCTCCACTTT. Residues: CASSLEGYNSPLHF.

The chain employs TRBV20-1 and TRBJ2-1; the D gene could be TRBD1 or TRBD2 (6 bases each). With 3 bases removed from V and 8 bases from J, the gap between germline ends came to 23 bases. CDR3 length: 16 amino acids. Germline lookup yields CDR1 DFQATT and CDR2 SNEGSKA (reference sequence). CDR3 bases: TGCAGTGCTAGTAAGTCGGGGGCTAGTTCAATCCATGAGCAGTTCTTC. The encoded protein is CSASKSGASSIHEQFF.

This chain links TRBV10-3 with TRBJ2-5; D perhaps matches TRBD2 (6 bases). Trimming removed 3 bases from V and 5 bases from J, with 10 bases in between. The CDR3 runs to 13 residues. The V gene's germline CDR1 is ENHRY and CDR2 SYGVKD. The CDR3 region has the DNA TGTGCCATCAGTGACAGGGCGGGGGAGACCCAGTACTTC. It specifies CAISDRAGETQYF.

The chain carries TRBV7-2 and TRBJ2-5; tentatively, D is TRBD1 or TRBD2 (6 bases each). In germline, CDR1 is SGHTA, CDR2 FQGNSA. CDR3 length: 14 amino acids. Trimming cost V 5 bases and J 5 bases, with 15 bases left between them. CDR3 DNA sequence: TGTGCCAGCAGCCGCAAACAGGGAGGCGAGACCCAGTACTTC. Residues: CASSRKQGGETQYF.

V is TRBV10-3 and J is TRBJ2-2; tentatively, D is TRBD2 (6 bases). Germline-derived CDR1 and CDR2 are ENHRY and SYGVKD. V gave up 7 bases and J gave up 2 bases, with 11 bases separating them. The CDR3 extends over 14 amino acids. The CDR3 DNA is TGTGCCATCAACGGGGGACTCAACACCGGGGAGCTGTTTTTT. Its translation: CAINGGLNTGELFF.

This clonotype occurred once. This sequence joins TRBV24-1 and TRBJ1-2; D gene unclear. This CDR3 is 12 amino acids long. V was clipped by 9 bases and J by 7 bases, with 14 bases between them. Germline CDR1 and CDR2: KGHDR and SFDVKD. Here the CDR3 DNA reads TGTGCCACCCTTCTAATAACTTGTGGCTACACCTTC. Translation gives CATLLITCGYTF.

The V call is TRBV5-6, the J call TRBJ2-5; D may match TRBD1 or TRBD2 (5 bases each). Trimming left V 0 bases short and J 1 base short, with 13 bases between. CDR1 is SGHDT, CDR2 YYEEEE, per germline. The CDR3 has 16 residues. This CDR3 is CASSLGTWGPQETQYF. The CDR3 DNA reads TGTGCCAGCAGCTTGGGCACCTGGGGACCCCAAGAGACCCAGTACTTC.